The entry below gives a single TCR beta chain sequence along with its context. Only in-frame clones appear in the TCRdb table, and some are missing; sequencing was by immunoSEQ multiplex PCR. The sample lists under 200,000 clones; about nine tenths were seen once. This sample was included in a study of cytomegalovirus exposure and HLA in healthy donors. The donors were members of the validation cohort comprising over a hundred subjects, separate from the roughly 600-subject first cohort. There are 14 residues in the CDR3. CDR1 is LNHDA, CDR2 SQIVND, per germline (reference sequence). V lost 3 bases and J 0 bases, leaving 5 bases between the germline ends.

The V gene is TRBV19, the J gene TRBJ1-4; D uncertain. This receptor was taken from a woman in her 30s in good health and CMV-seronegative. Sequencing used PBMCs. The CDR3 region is CASSIWATNEKLFF. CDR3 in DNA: TGTGCCAGTAGTATCTGGGCAACTAATGAAAAACTGTTTTTT.